Detailed here is one T cell receptor beta chain. Data came from immunoSEQ multiplex PCR; TCRdb stores just in-frame clones and leaves some out. The top ten clones hold 9.6% of a sample with some 250,000 clones, just under 85% of them seen once. This sample stems from a study of blood T cell repertoires in COVID-19. Overall study: Some COVID-19 samples were acute and others convalescent; all came from the United States, Italy and Spain.

Unmatched junction bases numbered 8, after V lost 2 bases and J lost 7 bases. The CDR3 is 14 residues long. The germline V gene has CDR1 KGHSH and CDR2 LQKENI. The rearrangement links TRBV18 to TRBJ2-7; 7 nucleotides line up with TRBD1. The clonotype comes from a woman aged 80 or over with acute or convalescent COVID-19. The sample taken for sequencing was peripheral blood. CDR3 loop: CASSPKDRTWEQYF. CDR3 sequence (DNA): TGTGCCAGCTCACCAAAGGACAGGACGTGGGAGCAGTACTTC.